Below, 15 T cell receptor beta chains from the same sample are listed, as sequenced in a study of post-analysis software for immune sequencing data. Study findings and constraints: With TRBV5-6, TRBV5-1 and TRBV20-1 included, about 5 TRBV segments were more frequent in patients than in controls.

What these receptors recognize is not known. TCR beta cDNA libraries included unique molecular identifiers. MiXCR was run by TCRdb on the PCR reads, yielding one entry per CDR3 protein. This sample yields roughly 580,000 distinct CDR3 sequences, of which 44% are seen a single time; over 1.5% belongs to the top ten. Sequenced sample: blood. The origin of the receptors is a girl aged 5-17 years with multiple sclerosis.

The CDR3 DNA reads TGTGCCATCAGAGGGTCGTCCTCCTACGAGCAGTACTTC. It yields the protein CAIRGSSSYEQYF. The chain carries TRBV10-3 and TRBJ2-7; D unclear. CDR3 length equals 13 residues. The V end was cut by 6 bases, the J end by 0 bases, with 9 bases between. Germline CDR1 is ENHRY and CDR2 is SYGVKD.

J is TRBJ2-4 and V is TRBV27; no clear D. Germline assignment: CDR1 MNHEY and CDR2 SMNVEV (reference sequence). The CDR3 is 16 residues long. V was shortened by 0 bases and J by 0 bases, with 9 bases between the two germline ends. The CDR3 loop is CASSLSPVVAKNIQYF. The CDR3 DNA follows: TGTGCCAGCAGTTTATCGCCGGTCGTAGCCAAAAACATTCAGTACTTC.

The CDR3 sequence: CASSDHGVYGYTF. Here the CDR3 DNA reads TGTGCCAGCAGCGACCACGGGGTCTATGGCTACACCTTC. The J gene is TRBJ1-2, the V gene TRBV9; D is unclear. Germline assignment: CDR1 SGDLS and CDR2 YYNGEE. Trimming took 3 bases from V and 4 from J, leaving 10 bases between them. The CDR3 is 13 amino acids.

The chain links TRBV12-3 or TRBV12-4 to TRBJ2-3; D possibly uses TRBD1 or TRBD2 (5 bases each). CDR3 length: 14 residues. The V end was cut by 2 bases, the J end by 10 bases, with 16 bases between. The CDR3 is CASSLSRGILAQYF. Here the CDR3 DNA reads TGTGCCAGCAGTTTAAGCCGGGGCATATTAGCGCAGTATTTT.

This clonotype was seen ten or more times. The chain carries TRBV4-1 and TRBJ2-7; TRBD2 is a possible D gene (5 bases). This CDR3 is 15 amino acids long. The germline V gene encodes CDR1 MGHRA and CDR2 YSYEKL. Trimming removed 4 bases at V and 5 bases at J, with 18 bases between. CDR3 amino acids: CASSRGNGKLHEQYF. The CDR3 DNA follows: TGCGCCAGCAGCCGAGGGAACGGGAAACTCCACGAGCAGTACTTC.

The V gene is TRBV7-2, the J gene TRBJ2-7, with D uncertain. This CDR3 is 14 amino acids long. CDR1 is SGHTA, CDR2 FQGNSA, per germline. The V end was cut by 1 base, the J end by 3 bases, with 10 bases between. DNA of the CDR3: TGTGCCAGCAGCTTAGAACGGCTCCGCTACGAGCAGTACTTC. This translates into CASSLERLRYEQYF. The variable domain in full, completed from reference TRBV7-2 and TRBJ2-7, reads GAGVSQSPSNKVTEKGKDVELRCDPISGHTALYWYRQSLGQGLEFLIYFQGNSAPDKSGLPSDRFSAERTGGSVSTLTIQRTQQEDSAVYLCASSLERLRYEQYFGPGTRLTVT.

This chain uses TRBV20-1 with TRBJ2-3, with 10 positions matching TRBD2. Trimming took 4 bases from V and 0 from J; bases not matched to a gene: 13. There are 18 residues in the CDR3. Per the germline V gene, CDR1 is DFQATT and CDR2 is SNEGSKA (reference sequence). The CDR3 loop reads CSAKGSGGILPSTDTQYF. The CDR3 DNA is TGCAGTGCTAAGGGTAGCGGGGGGATCCTACCTAGCACAGATACGCAGTATTTT.

V and J are TRBV10-3 and TRBJ1-1; 7 bases align to TRBD1. The V and J ends lost 6 bases and 2 bases, in that order; junction bases with no gene match: 6. Germline V gene data show CDR1 as ENHRY and CDR2 as SYGVKD. The CDR3 has 14 amino acids. The DNA of the CDR3 is TGTGCCATCAGGACAGGGCTGGGAAACACTGAAGCTTTCTTT. Its translation is CAIRTGLGNTEAFF.

This clonotype was seen a handful of times. This chain connects TRBV7-9 to TRBJ2-4; 7 nucleotides align to TRBD2. The J call may be wrong; the DNA end is better matched by TRBJ2-7. The CDR3 is 15 amino acids. Germline-derived CDR1 and CDR2 are SEHNR and FQNEAQ (reference sequence). In DNA, the CDR3 is TGTGCCAGCAGCTTATTCGAGAGCGGGAACTACGAGCAGTACTTC. It translates to CASSLFESGNYEQYF.

This chain links TRBV11-2 with TRBJ2-7; 8 bases match TRBD2. This CDR3 contains 15 residues. Germline V gene lookup returns CDR1 SGHAT and CDR2 FQNNGV. The J segment lost 4 bases and the V segment lost 6 bases, leaving 11 bases of the junction unmatched. DNA for the CDR3: TGTGCCAGCAGTTCTAAGGGGAGCGGGAGTTACGAGCAGTACTTC. This sequence encodes CASSSKGSGSYEQYF.

The rearrangement uses TRBV14 and TRBJ1-1; no firm D call. CDR1 is SGHDN, CDR2 FVKESK, per germline. The CDR3 has 15 amino acids. The V gene lost 0 bases and the J gene lost 7 bases, with 15 bases spanning the gap. In DNA form, the CDR3 reads TGTGCCAGCAGCCAAGATTGGAGTCGGTCAGGTGAAGCTTTCTTT. As protein: CASSQDWSRSGEAFF.

The CDR3 loop is CASSPLGARDGYTF. The CDR3, as DNA: TGTGCCAGCTCACCCTTGGGGGCTCGGGATGGCTACACCTTC. This sequence joins TRBV18 and TRBJ1-2; possible D gene TRBD1, 6 bases. Between the trimmed V and J ends, which lost 3 bases and 6 bases, there was a span of 14 bases. Germline CDR1 is KGHSH and CDR2 is LQKENI. The CDR3 runs to 14 residues. Using reference TRBV18 and TRBJ1-2 for the parts outside the CDR3, the full variable domain is NAGVMQNPRHLVRRRGQEARLRCSPMKGHSHVYWYRQLPEEGLKFMVYLQKENIIDESGMPKERFSAEFPKEGPSILRIQQVVRGDSAAYFCASSPLGARDGYTFGSGTRLTVV.

The CDR3 DNA follows: TGTGCCAGCAGCTTAGCTGGAGGGGAGGGAGAGACCCAGTACTTC. This gives the protein CASSLAGGEGETQYF. The chain recombines TRBV7-9 with TRBJ2-5, with 7 bases fitting TRBD2. The V and J ends lost 0 bases and 4 bases, in that order; junction bases with no gene match: 5. This CDR3 comprises 15 residues. Per germline, CDR1 SEHNR and CDR2 FQNEAQ (reference sequence).

In its sample, this clonotype was seen a few times. The gene calls are TRBV7-9 and TRBJ2-1, with D possibly TRBD2 on 6 matching bases. The CDR3 totals 16 residues. Germline CDR1 and CDR2: SEHNR and FQNEAQ (reference sequence). V lost 5 bases and J lost 0, with 14 bases in between. For the CDR3, the DNA is TGTGCCAGCAGCCGTCGCGGGGAAAGCTCCTACAATGAGCAGTTCTTC. Amino acid sequence: CASSRRGESSYNEQFF.

V usage is TRBV7-9 and J usage is TRBJ1-5, with no clear D. Germline values: CDR1 SEHNR, CDR2 FQNEAQ (reference sequence). V was trimmed by 1 base and J by 5 bases, leaving 9 bases between them. The CDR3 runs 14 residues. The CDR3 loop reads CASSLGAQDQPQHF. The DNA for the CDR3 is TGTGCCAGCAGCTTAGGGGCCCAAGATCAGCCCCAGCATTTT.